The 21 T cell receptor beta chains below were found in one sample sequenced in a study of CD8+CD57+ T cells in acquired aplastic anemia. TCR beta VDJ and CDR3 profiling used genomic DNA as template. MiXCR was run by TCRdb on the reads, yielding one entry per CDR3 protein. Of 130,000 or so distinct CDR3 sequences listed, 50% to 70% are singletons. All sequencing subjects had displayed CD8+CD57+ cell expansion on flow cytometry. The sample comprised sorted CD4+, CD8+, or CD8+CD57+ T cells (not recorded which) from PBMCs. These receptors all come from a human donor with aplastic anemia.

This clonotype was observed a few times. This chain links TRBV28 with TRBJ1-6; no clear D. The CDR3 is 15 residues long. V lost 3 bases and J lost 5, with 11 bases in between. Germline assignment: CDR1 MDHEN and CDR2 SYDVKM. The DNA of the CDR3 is TGTGCCAGCAGTTTGCATCACCGGAATAATTCACCCCTCCACTTT. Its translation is CASSLHHRNNSPLHF.

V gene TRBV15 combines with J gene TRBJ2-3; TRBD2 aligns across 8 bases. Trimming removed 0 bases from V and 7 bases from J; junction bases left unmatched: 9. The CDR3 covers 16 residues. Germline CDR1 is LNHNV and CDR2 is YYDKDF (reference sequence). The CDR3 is CATSRDSGGLYYTQYF. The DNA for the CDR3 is TGTGCCACCAGCAGAGATTCGGGGGGGTTATATTATACGCAGTATTTT.

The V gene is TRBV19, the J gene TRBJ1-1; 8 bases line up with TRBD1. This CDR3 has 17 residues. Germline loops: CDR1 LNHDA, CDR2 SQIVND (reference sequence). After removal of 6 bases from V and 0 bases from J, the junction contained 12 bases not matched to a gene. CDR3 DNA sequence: TGTGCCAGTAGGCCGGACAGGGCCTTTCGTGTGAACACTGAAGCTTTCTTT. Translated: CASRPDRAFRVNTEAFF. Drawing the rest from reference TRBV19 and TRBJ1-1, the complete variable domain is DGGITQSPKYLFRKEGQNVTLSCEQNLNHDAMYWYRQDPGQGLRLIYYSQIVNDFQKGDIAEGYSVSREKKESFPLTVTSAQKNPTAFYLCASRPDRAFRVNTEAFFGQGTRLTVV.

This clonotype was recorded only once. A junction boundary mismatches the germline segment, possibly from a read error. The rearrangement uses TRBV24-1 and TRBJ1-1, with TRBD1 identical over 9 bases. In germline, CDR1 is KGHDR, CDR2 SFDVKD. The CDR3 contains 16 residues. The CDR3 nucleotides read TGTGCCACCAGTGGTCCACCGACAGGGGGGCGAACTGAATCTTTCTTT. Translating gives CATSGPPTGGRTESFF.

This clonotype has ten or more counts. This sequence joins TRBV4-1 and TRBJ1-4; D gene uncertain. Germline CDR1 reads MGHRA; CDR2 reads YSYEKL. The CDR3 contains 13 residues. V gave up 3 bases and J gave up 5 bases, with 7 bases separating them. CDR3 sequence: CASSQGSNEKLFF. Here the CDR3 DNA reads TGCGCCAGCAGCCAGGGATCGAATGAAAAACTGTTTTTT.

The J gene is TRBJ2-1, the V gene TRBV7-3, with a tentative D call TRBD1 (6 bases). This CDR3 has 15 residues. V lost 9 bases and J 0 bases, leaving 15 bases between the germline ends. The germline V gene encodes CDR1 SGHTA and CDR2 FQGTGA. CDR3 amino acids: CASNYRVSSYNEQFF. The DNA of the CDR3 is TGTGCCAGTAACTACAGGGTTAGCTCCTACAATGAGCAGTTCTTC.

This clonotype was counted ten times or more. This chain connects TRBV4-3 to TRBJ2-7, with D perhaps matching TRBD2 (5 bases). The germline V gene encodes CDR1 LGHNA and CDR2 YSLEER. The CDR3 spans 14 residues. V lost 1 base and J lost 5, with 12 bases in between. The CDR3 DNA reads TGCGCCAGCAGCCAAGGGACGGGGAAACACGAGCAGTACTTC. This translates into CASSQGTGKHEQYF.

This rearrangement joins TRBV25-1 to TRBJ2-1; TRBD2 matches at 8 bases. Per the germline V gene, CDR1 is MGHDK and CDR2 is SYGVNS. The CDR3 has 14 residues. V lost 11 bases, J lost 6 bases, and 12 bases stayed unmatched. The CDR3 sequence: CAASRGGLSNEQFF. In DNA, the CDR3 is TGTGCCGCCTCCCGGGGGGGCCTATCCAATGAGCAGTTCTTC.

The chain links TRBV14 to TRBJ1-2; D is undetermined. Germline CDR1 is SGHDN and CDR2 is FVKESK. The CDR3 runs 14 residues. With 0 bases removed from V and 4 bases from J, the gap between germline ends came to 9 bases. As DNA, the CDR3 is TGTGCCAGCAGCCAAGATTCGGCAGTCTATGGCTACACCTTC. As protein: CASSQDSAVYGYTF. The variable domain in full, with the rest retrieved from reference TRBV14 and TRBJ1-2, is EAGVTQFPSHSVIEKGQTVTLRCDPISGHDNLYWYRRVMGKEIKFLLHFVKESKQDESGMPNNRFLAERTGGTYSTLKVQPAELEDSGVYFCASSQDSAVYGYTFGSGTRLTVV.

CDR3 region: CASSLTRTYYTDTQYF. CDR3 DNA: TGTGCCAGCAGCTTAACGAGGACATACTACACAGATACGCAGTATTTT. The chain has TRBV7-2 and TRBJ2-3; TRBD1 is a possible D gene (5 bases). CDR1 and CDR2 from the germline V gene are SGHTA and FQGNSA. V lost 2 bases and J 2 bases, leaving 14 bases between the germline ends. The CDR3 consists of 16 residues.

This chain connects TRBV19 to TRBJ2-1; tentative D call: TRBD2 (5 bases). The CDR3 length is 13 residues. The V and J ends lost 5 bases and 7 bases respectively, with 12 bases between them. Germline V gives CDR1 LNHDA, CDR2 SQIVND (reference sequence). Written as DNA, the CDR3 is TGTGCCAGTAGTCTCCGGGGTTATAATGAGCAGTTCTTC. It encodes CASSLRGYNEQFF.

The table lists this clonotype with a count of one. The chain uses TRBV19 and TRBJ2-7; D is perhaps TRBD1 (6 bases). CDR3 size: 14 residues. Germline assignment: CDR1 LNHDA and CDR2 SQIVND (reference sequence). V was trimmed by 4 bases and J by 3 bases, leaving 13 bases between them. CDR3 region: CASSTGTLNYEQYF. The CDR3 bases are TGTGCCAGTAGTACCGGGACACTGAACTACGAGCAGTACTTC.

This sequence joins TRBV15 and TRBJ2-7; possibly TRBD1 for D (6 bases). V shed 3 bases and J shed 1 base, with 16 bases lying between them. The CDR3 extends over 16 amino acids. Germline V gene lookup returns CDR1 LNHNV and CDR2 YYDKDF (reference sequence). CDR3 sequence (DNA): TGTGCCACCAGCAGGGTGGCAGGGGATAGATCCTACGAGCAGTACTTC. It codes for CATSRVAGDRSYEQYF.

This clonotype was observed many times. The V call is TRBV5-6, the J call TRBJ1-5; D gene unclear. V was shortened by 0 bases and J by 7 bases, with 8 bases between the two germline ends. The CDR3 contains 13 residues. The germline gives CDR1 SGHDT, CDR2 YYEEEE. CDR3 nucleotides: TGTGCCAGCAGCTTGGACAAGAGCCAGCCCCAGCATTTT. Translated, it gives CASSLDKSQPQHF.

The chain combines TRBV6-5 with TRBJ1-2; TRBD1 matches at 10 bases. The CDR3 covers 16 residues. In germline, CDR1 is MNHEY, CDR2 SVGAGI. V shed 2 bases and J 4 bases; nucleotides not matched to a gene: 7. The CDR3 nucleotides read TGTGCCAGCAGTTACGTCCGGACAGGGGGTGGCTATGGCTACACCTTC. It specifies CASSYVRTGGGYGYTF.

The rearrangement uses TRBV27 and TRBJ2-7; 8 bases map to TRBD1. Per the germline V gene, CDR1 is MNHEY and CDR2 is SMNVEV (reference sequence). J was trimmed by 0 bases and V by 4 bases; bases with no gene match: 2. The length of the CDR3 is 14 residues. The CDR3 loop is CASSWDRSSYEQYF. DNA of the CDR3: TGTGCCAGCAGTTGGGACAGGAGCTCCTACGAGCAGTACTTC.

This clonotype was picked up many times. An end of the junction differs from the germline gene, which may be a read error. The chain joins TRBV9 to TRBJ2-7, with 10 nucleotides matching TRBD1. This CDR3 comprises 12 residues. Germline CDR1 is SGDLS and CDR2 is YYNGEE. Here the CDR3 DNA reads TGTGCCAGCAGCGGTGGGGGGACAGGGGTTTTCTTC. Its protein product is CASSGGGTGVFF.

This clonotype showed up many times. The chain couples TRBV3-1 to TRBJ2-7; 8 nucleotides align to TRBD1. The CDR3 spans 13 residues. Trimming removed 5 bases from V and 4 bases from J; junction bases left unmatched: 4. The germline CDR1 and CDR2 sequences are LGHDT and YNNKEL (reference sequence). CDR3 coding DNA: TGTGCCAGCAGCAACGGACAGGGATACGAGCAGTACTTC. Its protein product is CASSNGQGYEQYF.

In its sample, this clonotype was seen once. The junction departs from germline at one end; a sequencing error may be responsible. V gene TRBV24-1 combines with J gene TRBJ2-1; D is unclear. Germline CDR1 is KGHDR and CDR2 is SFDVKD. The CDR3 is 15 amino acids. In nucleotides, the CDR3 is TGTGCCGCCAGTGATTCAGCGCGCTCCTACAATGAGCAGTTCTTC. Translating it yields CAASDSARSYNEQFF.

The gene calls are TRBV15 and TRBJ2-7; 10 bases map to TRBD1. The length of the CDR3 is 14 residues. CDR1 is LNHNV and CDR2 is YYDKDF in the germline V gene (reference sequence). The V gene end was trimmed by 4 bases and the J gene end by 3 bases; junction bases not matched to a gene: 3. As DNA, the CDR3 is TGTGCCACCAGCATATGGGACAGGGGCTACGAGCAGTACTTC. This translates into CATSIWDRGYEQYF.

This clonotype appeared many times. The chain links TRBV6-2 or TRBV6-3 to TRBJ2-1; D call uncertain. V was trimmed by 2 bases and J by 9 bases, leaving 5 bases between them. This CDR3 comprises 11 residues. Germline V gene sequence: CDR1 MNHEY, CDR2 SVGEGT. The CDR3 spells CASSYVVEQFF. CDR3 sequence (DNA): TGTGCCAGCAGTTACGTGGTTGAGCAGTTCTTC.